This TCR beta chain was captured by sequencing in a study of a mutant IDH1 vaccine in newly diagnosed glioma. In the study overall: Patients had eight vaccinations, in weeks 1, 3, 5, 7, 11, 15, 19 and 23. Patients got their first vaccination 4-6 weeks after radiotherapy alone, or with temozolomide cycles.

Profiling relied on immunoSEQ multiplex PCR, and the TCRdb table lists in-frame clones only, not all of them. The table lists 12,000 or so clones, around 86% of them singletons. Time point noted: week 5, during vaccination. Each dose delivered 300 ug of mutant IDH1 20-mer peptide subcutaneously with imiquimod. The CDR3 has 11 residues. The germline V gene encodes CDR1 SEHNR and CDR2 FQNEAQ (reference sequence). Trimming shortened V by 3 bases and J by 4 bases, and 4 bases separated the two germline ends. For this clone: Its antigen is currently unknown.

Findings of the study overall: Alterations occurring in top peripheral T cell clonotypes seemed unrelated to pseudoprogression.

The V and J genes are TRBV7-9 and TRBJ2-7, with no clear D. The origin of this receptor is a woman in her 40s with glioma. Some clones in this sample may be carry-over from other donors' samples. The sequencing here drew on PBMCs, taken from a glioma patient whose treatment included an IDH1 peptide vaccine. For the CDR3, the DNA is TGTGCCAGCAGCTTTAGGTACGAGCAGTACTTC. It codes for CASSFRYEQYF.